Below are 8 T cell receptor beta chains sequenced from a single sample in a study of Ad26.COV2.S vaccination and SARS-CoV-2 variants. Clones were read by immunoSEQ multiplex PCR, and TCRdb kept only the in-frame ones, dropping some. The sample holds roughly 350,000 clones, 85% to 90% seen once. Treatment meaning: roughly 19 received Ad26.COV2.S at low or high dose, single or two shots; 5 received placebo; per-sample allocation not given. Following the first vaccine or placebo injection, samples were taken on day 63. Sample: peripheral blood, taken in a trial of Ad26.COV2.S vaccine versus placebo. Source of these receptors: a person aged 18-60 years who received the Ad26.COV2.S COVID-19 vaccine or a placebo.

This clone was recorded once. V gene TRBV9 combines with J gene TRBJ1-5; possible D gene TRBD1, 5 bases. Germline assignment: CDR1 SGDLS and CDR2 YYNGEE. This CDR3 contains 13 residues. The ends were cut back, 3 bases at V and 4 bases at J, with 8 bases in the middle. The CDR3 sequence: CASSEGMNQPQHF. The CDR3 DNA sequence: TGTGCCAGCAGCGAGGGGATGAATCAGCCCCAGCATTTT.

This clone was seen a few times. V usage is TRBV5-4 and J usage is TRBJ1-1; D ambiguous. CDR1 is SGHNT, CDR2 YYREEE, per germline (reference sequence). V was shortened by 1 base and J by 6 bases, with 7 bases between the two germline ends. The length of the CDR3 is 12 residues. The CDR3 here is CASSLYTSEAFF. Here the CDR3 DNA reads TGTGCCAGCAGCTTGTACACGTCTGAAGCTTTCTTT.

This clone was detected only a few times. V usage is TRBV19 and J usage is TRBJ1-5, with TRBD1 identical over 7 bases. CDR1 is LNHDA, CDR2 SQIVND, per germline (reference sequence). This CDR3 spans 16 amino acids. Trimming took 6 bases from V and 1 from J; bases not matched to a gene: 9. The CDR3 protein is CASSLTGTVSNQPQHF. The DNA for the CDR3 is TGTGCCAGTAGCCTCACCGGGACAGTGAGCAATCAGCCCCAGCATTTT.

The rearrangement joins TRBV14 to TRBJ2-1; D not resolved. CDR3 size: 15 residues. Germline CDR1 and CDR2: SGHDN and FVKESK. The germline V and J ends were trimmed by 4 bases and 5 bases, with 15 bases remaining between them. This chain's CDR3 is CASSPLDWINNEQFF. The CDR3 DNA reads TGTGCCAGCAGCCCCTTAGACTGGATTAACAATGAGCAGTTCTTC.

This clone was seen a single time. The chain recombines TRBV24-1 with TRBJ2-1, with a weak D call TRBD2 (6 bases). The CDR3 contains 16 residues. Germline loops: CDR1 KGHDR, CDR2 SFDVKD. Trimming removed 4 bases at V and 1 base at J, with 13 bases between. The CDR3 protein is CATSDSIGSSYNEQFF. CDR3 coding DNA: TGTGCCACCAGTGACAGTATCGGGAGTTCCTACAATGAGCAGTTCTTC.

V is TRBV6-1 and J is TRBJ2-4; D remains ambiguous. Germline V gene lookup returns CDR1 MNHNS and CDR2 SASEGT. V lost 3 bases, J lost 0 bases, and 18 bases lay in between. This CDR3 region has 18 residues. The CDR3 DNA sequence: TGTGCCAGCAGTGACCCGGCAGGTGTGTGGACAGCCAAAAACATTCAGTACTTC. It translates to CASSDPAGVWTAKNIQYF.

The V gene is TRBV9, the J gene TRBJ2-1; unclear D gene. The CDR3 contains 14 residues. The germline gives CDR1 SGDLS, CDR2 YYNGEE. The V end lost 4 bases, the J end lost 8 bases, and 16 bases lay between the germline ends. CDR3 region: CASSLRAVADEQFF. CDR3 DNA: TGTGCCAGCAGCCTTCGGGCAGTGGCGGATGAGCAGTTCTTC.

The count of this clone is one. V gene TRBV28 combines with J gene TRBJ1-1, with D perhaps TRBD1 (5 bases). Trimming pared 7 bases from V and 1 base from J, leaving 10 bases between. From germline, CDR1 is MDHEN and CDR2 SYDVKM. The CDR3 is 13 residues long. The CDR3 sequence is CASTQGPNTEAFF. For the CDR3, the DNA is TGTGCCAGCACCCAGGGCCCGAACACTGAAGCTTTCTTT.